These 29 T cell receptor beta chains originate from one sample sequenced in a study of blood T cells in healthy people across ages. With a J-beta primer mix and a sample-barcoded 5' primer, a second PCR ran roughly 6 to 11 cycles. TCRdb itself ran the 5' RACE reads through MiXCR, one entry per CDR3 protein. The sample shows roughly 1.6 million distinct CDR3 sequences, roughly 32% of them seen only once. The sequenced material came from blood. The receptors originated from a woman aged 25 to 39 in good health.

This clonotype was recorded a few times. The chain recombines TRBV10-3 with TRBJ2-1; 7 bases agree with TRBD1. There are 13 residues in the CDR3. Germline loops: CDR1 ENHRY, CDR2 SYGVKD. The V segment lost 4 bases and the J segment 6 bases; nucleotides outside the gene matches: 3. The CDR3 DNA reads TGTGCCATCAGTGGAGACAGGGTCAATGAGCAGTTCTTC. The encoded protein is CAISGDRVNEQFF.

A single count supports this clonotype. The chain employs TRBV27 and TRBJ1-4, with D possibly TRBD1 on 6 matching bases. V was trimmed by 4 bases and J by 4 bases, leaving 16 bases between them. Germline CDR1 MNHEY, CDR2 SMNVEV (reference sequence). The CDR3 runs to 16 residues. CDR3 amino acids: CASSSSNEGVNEKLFF. The DNA of the CDR3 is TGTGCCAGCAGTTCTTCAAACGAGGGGGTTAATGAAAAACTGTTTTTT.

As concerns this clonotype: This may be a read error, as it is one base from a much larger clone. The rearrangement links TRBV4-2 to TRBJ2-5; 9 bases map to TRBD2. Germline loops: CDR1 LGHNA, CDR2 YNFKEQ. The CDR3 length is 16 residues. The CDR3 spells CAGSHRAGGLEETQYF. CDR3 sequence (DNA): TGTGCCGGCAGCCACCGAGCGGGGGGCCTAGAGGAGACCCAGTACTTC.

The chain recombines TRBV24-1 with TRBJ2-5, with 9 bases aligning to TRBD1. V was clipped by 3 bases and J by 2 bases; unmatched bases: 6. This CDR3 is built from 16 residues. Germline V gene sequence: CDR1 KGHDR, CDR2 SFDVKD. CDR3 DNA: TGTGCCACCAGTGATCGGGACAGGGAAGTACAAGAGACCCAGTACTTC. Encoded protein: CATSDRDREVQETQYF.

About this clonotype: The junction differs from germline at one of its ends, possibly a read error. The CDR3 region is CRARDRLQFVHF. DNA for the CDR3: TGCAGGGCTAGAGATCGGCTACAGTTCGTGCATTTT. The V gene is TRBV20-1, the J gene TRBJ1-5; D is ambiguous. This CDR3 spans 12 amino acids. Germline loops: CDR1 DFQATT, CDR2 SNEGSKA (reference sequence).

This clonotype was seen only once. The chain carries TRBV24-1 and TRBJ2-5; D is possibly TRBD1 (6 bases). This CDR3 has 15 amino acids. CDR1 and CDR2 (germline): KGHDR, SFDVKD. V lost 4 bases, J lost 1 base, and 12 bases lay in between. CDR3 nucleotide sequence: TGTGCCACCAGTGAGGCGACAGGCACCCAAGAGACCCAGTACTTC. As protein: CATSEATGTQETQYF.

The genes are TRBV3-1 and TRBJ2-1, with 7 bases lining up with TRBD2. CDR3 size: 17 residues. Germline CDR1 LGHDT, CDR2 YNNKEL (reference sequence). J gave up 2 bases and V 0 bases, and 7 bases lay outside the gene matches. The CDR3 bases are TGTGCCAGCAGCCAAGACCTCAGTGGGAGGGCCTACAATGAGCAGTTCTTC. Encoded protein: CASSQDLSGRAYNEQFF.

This chain uses TRBV3-1 with TRBJ1-2; tentative D call: TRBD1 (6 bases). The CDR3 loop spans 13 amino acids. Germline lookup yields CDR1 LGHDT and CDR2 YNNKEL (reference sequence). V was cut by 5 bases and J by 9 bases, with 16 bases left in between. CDR3 bases: TGTGCCAGCAGCTCAGGGGCAGGGGCAAGCTACACCTTC. Translating gives CASSSGAGASYTF.

This clonotype was seen ten or more times. The chain uses TRBV9 and TRBJ2-3; 14 bases agree with TRBD2. V lost 4 bases and J lost 4; bases outside the gene matches: 17. Germline V gene sequence: CDR1 SGDLS, CDR2 YYNGEE. The CDR3 consists of 20 residues. This CDR3 reads CASSPMTHSGTSGSADTQYF. The CDR3, as DNA: TGTGCCAGCAGCCCAATGACACATTCCGGGACTAGCGGGAGTGCAGATACGCAGTATTTT.

The rearrangement uses TRBV29-1 and TRBJ1-2; the D is unclear. CDR3 length: 14 residues. Germline V gene lookup returns CDR1 SQVTM and CDR2 ANQGSEA. The V gene lost 0 bases and the J gene lost 4 bases, with 12 bases spanning the gap. The CDR3 reads CSVEDQERPYGYTF. CDR3 coding DNA: TGCAGCGTTGAAGATCAGGAAAGGCCCTATGGCTACACCTTC.

For this clonotype: The junction departs from the called germline gene at one end, perhaps through a read error. This chain uses TRBV7-9 with TRBJ1-3, with 12 bases fitting TRBD1. This CDR3 is 19 amino acids long. Per the germline V gene, CDR1 is SEHNR and CDR2 is FQNEAQ (reference sequence). DNA for the CDR3: TGTGCCAGCAGCCTAGCCGGGACAGGGGGCGCGAGGACTGGAAACACCATATATTTT. It yields the protein CASSLAGTGGARTGNTIYF.

The CDR3, as DNA: TGCAGTGCTAGACCCCTCTTCCCGGGACTAGCGGGAGACACCGGGGAGCTGTTTTTT. Its protein is CSARPLFPGLAGDTGELFF. The chain has TRBV20-1 and TRBJ2-2; 14 bases map to TRBD2. The germline CDR1 and CDR2 sequences are DFQATT and SNEGSKA (reference sequence). The CDR3 runs 19 residues. Trimming at V came to 2 bases and at J to 3 bases, leaving 11 bases not matched to a gene.

The table lists this clonotype with a few counts. J is TRBJ2-3 and V is TRBV10-3; TRBD2 agrees at 14 bases. The CDR3 extends over 17 amino acids. The germline V gene has CDR1 ENHRY and CDR2 SYGVKD. Trimming removed 6 bases from V and 7 bases from J; junction bases left unmatched: 12. The CDR3 DNA reads TGTGCCATCAGGACCGCCCCGGGACTAGCGGGAGCAAATACGCAGTATTTT. It specifies CAIRTAPGLAGANTQYF.

J is TRBJ2-3 and V is TRBV12-3 or TRBV12-4; D is ambiguous. Trimming left V 6 bases short and J 0 bases short, with 10 bases between. CDR3 length: 14 residues. This CDR3 is CASSWTLSTDTQYF. For the CDR3, the DNA is TGTGCCAGCAGCTGGACGTTGAGCACAGATACGCAGTATTTT.

V usage is TRBV20-1 and J usage is TRBJ2-7; 9 bases agree with TRBD1. CDR3 size: 14 residues. V lost 3 bases and J lost 2; bases outside the gene matches: 5. Germline-derived CDR1 and CDR2 are DFQATT and SNEGSKA (reference sequence). The CDR3 nucleotides are TGCAGTGCTAGGCCAGGGACAGGGCCCTACGAGCAGTACTTC. This encodes CSARPGTGPYEQYF.

The chain employs TRBV20-1 and TRBJ2-4; D is uncertain. Trimming cost V 2 bases and J 8 bases, with 10 bases left between them. Germline lookup yields CDR1 DFQATT and CDR2 SNEGSKA (reference sequence). The CDR3 is made up of 12 amino acids. CDR3 sequence reads: CSARKGLDIQYF. Here the CDR3 DNA reads TGCAGTGCTAGAAAAGGGCTTGACATTCAGTACTTC.

The rearrangement uses TRBV20-1 and TRBJ1-5; the match to TRBD1 covers 7 bases. The CDR3 contains 14 residues. Germline-derived CDR1 and CDR2 are DFQATT and SNEGSKA (reference sequence). V trimming: 5 bases; J trimming: 3 bases; junction bases outside the gene matches: 7. The CDR3 region is CSAAGTENNQPQHF. As DNA, the CDR3 is TGCAGTGCTGCGGGGACAGAGAACAATCAGCCCCAGCATTTT.

As concerns this clonotype: The junction differs from germline at one of its ends, possibly a read error. This sequence joins TRBV27 and TRBJ2-3; TRBD2 matches 7 bases. This CDR3 spans 17 amino acids. Germline V lookup: CDR1 MNHEY, CDR2 SMNVEV (reference sequence). CDR3 nucleotide sequence: TGTGCCAGCAGCCCATCCGGACTAGTGAGACTCACAGATACGCAGTGTTTT. Residues: CASSPSGLVRLTDTQCF.

The table lists this clonotype with a few counts. The rearrangement uses TRBV27 and TRBJ1-2; 7 positions match TRBD1. V gave up 5 bases and J gave up 13 bases; unmatched junction bases: 10. This CDR3 contains 12 residues. The germline CDR1 and CDR2 sequences are MNHEY and SMNVEV (reference sequence). For the CDR3, the DNA is TGTGCCAGCAGTCCCCGAGGGGGCTGCGGCACCTTC. Translating it yields CASSPRGGCGTF.

CDR3 sequence: CATGGAIYEQYF. CDR3 in DNA: TGTGCCACCGGAGGGGCTATCTACGAGCAGTACTTC. This chain links TRBV11-2 with TRBJ2-7; a possible D gene is TRBD2 (6 bases). The V gene's germline CDR1 is SGHAT and CDR2 FQNNGV. CDR3 length: 12 amino acids. The V and J ends lost 10 bases and 3 bases respectively, with 13 bases between them.

This clonotype has a handful of counts. The rearrangement joins TRBV6-5 to TRBJ1-2, with a tentative D call TRBD1 (6 bases). Germline V lookup: CDR1 MNHEY, CDR2 SVGAGI. This CDR3 contains 14 residues. The V and J ends lost 6 bases and 4 bases respectively, with 15 bases between them. Here the CDR3 DNA reads TGTGCCAGCAGGCCGGGGGGGCCCATCTATGGCTACACCTTC. Amino acids: CASRPGGPIYGYTF.

The V call is TRBV7-2, the J call TRBJ1-1; TRBD1 is a possible D gene (6 bases). Trimming removed 0 bases at V and 5 bases at J, with 16 bases between. The CDR3 length is 16 residues. Germline V lookup: CDR1 SGHTA, CDR2 FQGNSA. CDR3 sequence reads: CASSLAGRGRETEAFF. Here the CDR3 DNA reads TGTGCCAGCAGCTTAGCGGGCAGGGGTAGAGAAACTGAAGCTTTCTTT.

The chain recombines TRBV4-1 with TRBJ1-1, with D possibly being TRBD1 (5 bases). This CDR3 spans 16 amino acids. Trimming pared 3 bases from V and 3 bases from J, leaving 17 bases between. Germline V gene data show CDR1 as MGHRA and CDR2 as YSYEKL. The CDR3, as DNA: TGCGCCAGCAGCCACTGGCCGTGGGGGATAGACACTGAAGCTTTCTTT. Translated: CASSHWPWGIDTEAFF.

This chain connects TRBV10-3 to TRBJ2-3; 9 bases agree with TRBD2. CDR1 is ENHRY and CDR2 is SYGVKD in the germline V gene. This CDR3 region has 16 residues. V shed 4 bases, J shed 2 bases, and the junction held 7 bases outside the gene matches. In DNA form, the CDR3 reads TGTGCCATCAGTGGCGGGGGGGCCCTAGTCACAGATACGCAGTATTTT. It is translated as CAISGGGALVTDTQYF.

The J gene is TRBJ2-1, the V gene TRBV20-1, with 13 bases fitting TRBD2. The V segment lost 3 bases and the J segment 9 bases; nucleotides outside the gene matches: 8. Germline CDR1 and CDR2: DFQATT and SNEGSKA (reference sequence). CDR3 length: 15 amino acids. DNA of the CDR3: TGCAGTGCTAGGATACTAGCGGGGGGGCCCGGTGAGCAGTTCTTC. Translation gives CSARILAGGPGEQFF.

This chain links TRBV20-1 with TRBJ1-2; perhaps TRBD1 as D (5 bases). Germline CDR1 is DFQATT and CDR2 is SNEGSKA (reference sequence). Deletions cut 3 bases from V and 9 bases from J, with 35 bases between. This CDR3 is 19 amino acids long. CDR3 in amino acids: CSASLSGLQVGMGSGSYTF. Here the CDR3 DNA reads TGCAGTGCTAGCCTCTCAGGTCTACAGGTCGGAATGGGGTCGGGAAGCTACACCTTC.

The CDR3 loop reads CASSWGAREAKNIQYF. In nucleotides, the CDR3 is TGTGCCAGCAGTTGGGGAGCTCGCGAGGCCAAAAACATTCAGTACTTC. The chain uses TRBV6-5 and TRBJ2-4, with a weak D call TRBD2 (5 bases). The CDR3 length is 16 residues. V gave up 4 bases and J gave up 1 base, with 14 bases separating them. The germline CDR1 and CDR2 sequences are MNHEY and SVGAGI.

This clonotype was counted a few times. The chain has TRBV7-2 and TRBJ1-2, with D uncertain. The ends were cut back, 4 bases at V and 3 bases at J, with 9 bases in the middle. Germline lookup yields CDR1 SGHTA and CDR2 FQGNSA. The CDR3 runs to 13 residues. The chain's CDR3 is CASSSDPYYGYTF. CDR3 in DNA: TGTGCCAGCAGCTCGGACCCCTACTATGGCTACACCTTC.

This clonotype has a handful of counts. The chain uses TRBV11-2 and TRBJ2-1, with 7 bases matching TRBD1. The ends lost 2 bases at V and 4 bases at J; junction bases unmatched: 8. The germline V gene encodes CDR1 SGHAT and CDR2 FQNNGV. The CDR3 spans 16 residues. The DNA of the CDR3 is TGTGCCAGCAGCTTAAACAGGGGACCCGTTTACAATGAGCAGTTCTTC. Its protein product is CASSLNRGPVYNEQFF.